This record looks at one T cell receptor beta chain sequence and its context. This entry comes from a study of T cell changes during pregnancy in multiple sclerosis. The assay was immunoSEQ multiplex PCR, and TCRdb's table has in-frame clones only and misses some. The sample shows 35,000 to 40,000 clones, 92% of them seen only once. This CDR3 region has 12 residues. Per the germline V gene, CDR1 is MNHEY and CDR2 is SMNVEV (reference sequence). V was clipped by 2 bases and J by 7 bases; unmatched bases: 2. This chain joins TRBV27 and TRBJ2-7; 7 nucleotides line up with TRBD2. Specimen: CD8+ T cells from peripheral blood mononuclear cells, collected in the third trimester of pregnancy. This receptor was identified in a female donor with multiple sclerosis, enrolled in a pregnancy study. The chain's CDR3 is CASSLGRGEQYF. The CDR3 DNA sequence: TGTGCCAGCAGTTTAGGGCGGGGGGAGCAGTACTTC.